Below, one T cell receptor beta chain is given with its context. Sequencing was performed with immunoSEQ multiplex PCR; in TCRdb, only in-frame clones are kept and a portion is missing. The table shows some 67,000 clones, with approximately 90% occurring only once. The record originates from a study of T cells after somatic rescue of genetic block. Trimming shortened V by 7 bases and J by 5 bases, and 18 bases separated the two germline ends. CDR3 size: 14 residues. CDR1 is SNHLY, CDR2 FYNNEI, per germline. The sequencing sample was made of peripheral blood mononuclear cells (PBMCs). This chain uses TRBV2 with TRBJ2-7, with D possibly TRBD2 on 6 matching bases. This clonotype was sampled from a man aged 35 to 55. This CDR3 is CASTAEEGRNEQYF. DNA for the CDR3: TGTGCCAGCACGGCAGAGGAGGGTCGGAACGAGCAGTACTTC.